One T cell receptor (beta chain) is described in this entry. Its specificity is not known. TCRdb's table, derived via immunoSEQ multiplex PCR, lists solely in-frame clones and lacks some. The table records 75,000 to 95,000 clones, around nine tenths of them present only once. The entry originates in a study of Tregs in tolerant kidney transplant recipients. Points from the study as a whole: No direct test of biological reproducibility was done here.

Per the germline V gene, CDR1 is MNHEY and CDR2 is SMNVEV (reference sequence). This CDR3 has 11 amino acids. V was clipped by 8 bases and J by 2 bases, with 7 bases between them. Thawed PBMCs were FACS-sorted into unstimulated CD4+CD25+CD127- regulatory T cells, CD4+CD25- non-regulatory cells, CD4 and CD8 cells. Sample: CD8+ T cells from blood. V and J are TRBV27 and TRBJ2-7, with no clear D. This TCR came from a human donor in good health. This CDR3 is CASRIAYEQYF. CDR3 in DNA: TGTGCCAGCCGGATAGCCTACGAGCAGTACTTC.